The clone carrying this T cell receptor beta chain appeared a few times. TCRdb's copy holds only in-frame clones and misses some; the assay was immunoSEQ multiplex PCR. The table has approximately 200,000 clones, roughly 82% seen once. V gave up 0 bases and J gave up 3 bases; unmatched junction bases: 9. This CDR3 contains 16 residues. Germline V CDR1 and CDR2: SGHKS, YYEKEE (reference sequence). This entry comes from a study of blood T cell repertoires in COVID-19. Study overall: Sites across the United States, Italy and Spain contributed samples from acute and convalescent COVID-19.

Participant reports of clinical history set cohort assignment. Sequenced material: PBMCs or T cells enriched from blood (not recorded which). This sequence joins TRBV5-5 and TRBJ2-7, with 7 bases identical to TRBD1. This clonotype originated in a man aged 40-50 years who had recovered from COVID-19. The CDR3 spells CASSLAGGKANYEQYV. CDR3 nucleotide sequence: TGTGCCAGCAGCTTGGCAGGGGGAAAGGCCAACTACGAGCAGTACGTC.